These 21 T cell receptor beta chains were sequenced from one sample in a study of post-analysis software for immune sequencing data. Notes on the study in general: About five TRBV segments (TRBV5-6, TRBV5-1 and TRBV20-1 among them) occurred more frequently in patients than in controls.

Unique molecular identifiers were built into the TCR beta cDNA libraries. Each CDR3 protein gets one entry after TCRdb re-called the PCR reads with MiXCR. The sample has 750,000 to 950,000 distinct CDR3 sequences, about 50% seen once. Antigens for these TCRs are unknown. Sequenced input: blood. The receptors originated from a girl aged 5-17 years with multiple sclerosis.

The V call is TRBV4-1, the J call TRBJ2-1, with D possibly being TRBD2 (6 bases). CDR1 MGHRA and CDR2 YSYEKL come from the germline V gene. CDR3 length: 12 amino acids. V gave up 0 bases and J gave up 10 bases, with 7 bases separating them. CDR3 sequence (DNA): TGCGCCAGCAGCCAAGAGGCGGGGGAGCAGTTCTTC. It codes for CASSQEAGEQFF.

This clonotype was counted a few times. This chain joins TRBV11-2 and TRBJ2-5, with D perhaps TRBD2 (6 bases). Germline CDR1 and CDR2: SGHAT and FQNNGV. The CDR3 is 16 residues long. Trimming left V 0 bases short and J 3 bases short, with 14 bases between. The CDR3 bases are TGTGCCAGCAGCTTAGATCCGGCCGGGAGCGAAGAGACCCAGTACTTC. Protein sequence: CASSLDPAGSEETQYF. The whole variable domain, remainder taken from reference TRBV11-2 and TRBJ2-5, is EAGVAQSPRYKIIEKRQSVAFWCNPISGHATLYWYQQILGQGPKLLIQFQNNGVVDDSQLPKDRFSAERLKGVDSTLKIQPAKLEDSAVYLCASSLDPAGSEETQYFGPGTRLLVL.

The chain links TRBV4-1 to TRBJ2-7; 12 nucleotides agree with TRBD2. Trimming at V came to 6 bases and at J to 0 bases, leaving 12 bases not matched to a gene. Germline CDR1 is MGHRA and CDR2 is YSYEKL. This CDR3 has 18 residues. CDR3 in amino acids: CASRRETLAGGSSYEQYF. In DNA form, the CDR3 reads TGCGCCAGCAGAAGGGAAACCCTAGCGGGAGGGAGCTCCTACGAGCAGTACTTC.

Notes on this clonotype: At one of its ends the junction is not consistent with the germline gene, which may arise from a read error. The chain employs TRBV15 and TRBJ2-6; the D gene is possibly TRBD2 (5 bases). Germline CDR1 and CDR2: LNHNV and YYDKDF (reference sequence). The CDR3 totals 17 residues. The CDR3 region is CATSGETGNAGANVLTF. The CDR3 DNA sequence: TGTGCCACCAGCGGAGAGACCGGGAACGCTGGGGCCAACGTCCTGACTTTC.

The gene calls are TRBV24-1 and TRBJ2-7, with D unresolved. V was shortened by 4 bases and J by 2 bases, with 11 bases between the two germline ends. This CDR3 is 14 amino acids long. Germline CDR1 and CDR2: KGHDR and SFDVKD. CDR3 residues: CATSDAAVPYEQYF. For the CDR3, the DNA is TGTGCCACCAGTGACGCGGCCGTGCCCTACGAGCAGTACTTC.

V and J are TRBV29-1 and TRBJ1-2, with 7 bases fitting TRBD1. CDR3 size: 13 residues. Germline-derived CDR1 and CDR2 are SQVTM and ANQGSEA. V gave up 7 bases and J gave up 2 bases; unmatched junction bases: 7. The CDR3: CSARTGGNYGYTF. CDR3 nucleotide sequence: TGCAGCGCCAGGACAGGTGGGAACTATGGCTACACCTTC. Full variable domain (remainder filled in from reference TRBV29-1 and TRBJ1-2): SAVISQKPSRDICQRGTSLTIQCQVDSQVTMMFWYRQQPGQSLTLIATANQGSEATYESGFVIDKFPISRPNLTFSTLTVSNMSPEDSSIYLCSARTGGNYGYTFGSGTRLTVV.

There are a few counts of this clonotype. This chain uses TRBV20-1 with TRBJ2-1; 11 nucleotides match TRBD2. The CDR3 sequence is 16 residues long. The germline CDR1 and CDR2 sequences are DFQATT and SNEGSKA (reference sequence). V shed 1 base and J 2 bases; nucleotides not matched to a gene: 4. CDR3 loop: CSARGAGLAAYNEQFF. The CDR3 nucleotides read TGCAGTGCTAGAGGGGCGGGACTAGCGGCCTACAATGAGCAGTTCTTC.

The chain's CDR3 is CSASFPTGGRGYGYTF. CDR3 DNA sequence: TGCAGTGCTAGCTTCCCGACAGGGGGCAGGGGGTATGGCTACACCTTC. The J gene is TRBJ1-2, the V gene TRBV20-1; 10 bases map to TRBD1. V shed 3 bases, J shed 5 bases, and the junction held 12 bases outside the gene matches. Germline V CDR1 and CDR2: DFQATT, SNEGSKA (reference sequence). The CDR3 is 16 amino acids.

This clonotype was seen ten or more times. Mismatch with germline at one junction end may stem from a read error. The V gene is TRBV5-1, the J gene TRBJ2-1; no firm D call. CDR3 size: 12 residues. CDR1 and CDR2 from the germline V gene are SGHRS and YFSETQ. The CDR3 DNA reads as TGTGCCAGCAGTTTAGGGTCTAATGAGCAGTTCTTC. Translated, it gives CASSLGSNEQFF.

In DNA form, the CDR3 reads TGCAGCGCTGAGGGGAATGGCTACACCTTC. It yields the protein CSAEGNGYTF. V usage is TRBV29-1 and J usage is TRBJ1-2, with D possibly being TRBD1 (5 bases). Germline assignment: CDR1 SQVTM and CDR2 ANQGSEA. Trimming pared 7 bases from V and 6 bases from J, leaving 9 bases between. The CDR3 covers 10 residues.

The table lists this clonotype with a few counts. The genes are TRBV29-1 and TRBJ2-1, with 10 bases aligning to TRBD1. CDR3 length: 13 amino acids. V lost 7 bases, J lost 6 bases, and 6 bases stayed unmatched. CDR1 is SQVTM and CDR2 is ANQGSEA in the germline V gene. CDR3 sequence reads: CSAGTGVGNEQFF. CDR3 bases: TGCAGCGCCGGGACAGGGGTAGGCAATGAGCAGTTCTTC.

This chain connects TRBV6-2 or TRBV6-3 to TRBJ2-1; D call uncertain. V dropped 4 bases and J dropped 4 bases, with 11 bases sitting between them. CDR3 length equals 14 residues. The V gene's germline CDR1 is MNHEY and CDR2 SVGEGT. The CDR3 coding sequence is TGTGCCAGCAGTTTCTCCTCCCGTTACAATGAGCAGTTCTTC. This codes for CASSFSSRYNEQFF.

The chain uses TRBV5-4 and TRBJ2-3; 7 bases align to TRBD1. The germline CDR1 and CDR2 sequences are SGHNT and YYREEE (reference sequence). CDR3 length: 15 amino acids. With 3 bases clipped from V and 0 bases from J, the junction kept 4 bases outside the gene matches. The CDR3 spells CASSSTGPSTDTQYF. The DNA of the CDR3 is TGTGCCAGCAGCTCGACAGGGCCCAGCACAGATACGCAGTATTTT.

The chain uses TRBV20-1 and TRBJ2-5; 10 bases line up with TRBD2. CDR3 length: 14 amino acids. Trimming at V came to 1 base and at J to 13 bases, leaving 12 bases not matched to a gene. CDR1 DFQATT and CDR2 SNEGSKA come from the germline V gene (reference sequence). DNA for the CDR3: TGCAGTGCTAGAGTGAGACTAGCGGGTCGCGAGCGGTACTTC. It translates to CSARVRLAGRERYF.

As to this clonotype: The DNA is left out, because the CDR3 cannot be placed on it with certainty; the CDR3 is given as TCRdb lists it. The gene calls are TRBV7-5 and TRBJ2-1; the tabulated D call, TRBD2, remains unverified against the DNA. TRBV7-5 is an annotated pseudogene. The CDR3 numbers 19 amino acids, ends counted. The CDR3 sequence: CISVPEAAGTSGPNNEQFF.

This clonotype was seen more than once but under ten times. The chain is built from TRBV20-1 and TRBJ2-1; TRBD2 agrees at 9 bases. The CDR3 consists of 14 residues. From germline, CDR1 is DFQATT and CDR2 SNEGSKA (reference sequence). The ends lost 5 bases at V and 0 bases at J; junction bases unmatched: 2. CDR3: CSAFSGSSYNEQFF. CDR3 DNA sequence: TGCAGTGCTTTTAGCGGGAGCTCCTACAATGAGCAGTTCTTC.

This clonotype occurred a few times. The chain couples TRBV5-1 to TRBJ2-4, with TRBD1 matching 9 bases. CDR3 length: 15 residues. The junction had 15 bases not matched to a gene; V was cut back by 4 bases and J by 13 bases. Looked up from germline, CDR1 is SGHRS and CDR2 is YFSETQ. CDR3 protein: CASSVDRGTSREQYF. CDR3 DNA: TGCGCCAGCAGCGTCGACAGGGGGACGAGTCGAGAGCAGTACTTC.

The chain combines TRBV3-1 with TRBJ2-7; D is unclear. The end of the DNA is better explained by TRBJ2-5, so the J call may be wrong. Looked up from germline, CDR1 is LGHDT and CDR2 is YNNKEL (reference sequence). The CDR3 covers 15 residues. The CDR3 sequence is CASSQDGLIQETQYF. In DNA, the CDR3 is TGTGCCAGCAGCCAGGATGGCCTAATCCAAGAGACCCAGTACTTC.

CDR3 residues: CSARTSGRGKETQYF. CDR3 nucleotides: TGCAGTGCTAGGACTAGCGGGAGGGGGAAAGAGACCCAGTACTTC. The rearrangement uses TRBV20-1 and TRBJ2-5, with 14 bases that match TRBD2. This CDR3 is 15 amino acids long. Per germline, CDR1 DFQATT and CDR2 SNEGSKA (reference sequence). Losses at the gene ends were 3 bases for V and 3 bases for J; bases not matched to a gene: 3.

The CDR3 region has the DNA TGTGCCAGCAGCCCTGGACGGATCTTCTATGGCTACACCTTC. It encodes CASSPGRIFYGYTF. This chain uses TRBV7-2 with TRBJ1-2; D call uncertain. V lost 5 bases, J lost 4 bases, and 14 bases lay in between. The CDR3 has 14 residues. Germline V gives CDR1 SGHTA, CDR2 FQGNSA.

The chain links TRBV3-1 to TRBJ2-7; D gene ambiguous. There are 14 residues in the CDR3. The germline CDR1 and CDR2 sequences are LGHDT and YNNKEL (reference sequence). Trimming took 4 bases from V and 10 from J, leaving 20 bases between them. DNA of the CDR3: TGTGCCAGCAGCCCCCGTAGGGTGAGCTACGGACAGTACTTC. It yields the protein CASSPRRVSYGQYF.